This T cell receptor (beta chain) was documented in a study of blood T cell repertoires in COVID-19. Sequencing used immunoSEQ multiplex PCR; TCRdb keeps in-frame clones, though not all of them. The table records some 76,000 clones, roughly 80% of them present only once. Sequencing was carried out using peripheral blood. The receptor was derived from a man in his fifties with acute or convalescent COVID-19.

In DNA, the CDR3 is TGTGCCACCAGTGATTTGTACGGAGGGGACACCGGGGAGCTGTTTTTT. Amino acid sequence: CATSDLYGGDTGELFF. This rearrangement joins TRBV24-1 to TRBJ2-2, with a possible D match to TRBD2 (6 bases). Germline-derived CDR1 and CDR2 are KGHDR and SFDVKD. The CDR3 is 16 amino acids. V dropped 0 bases and J dropped 3 bases, with 10 bases sitting between them.